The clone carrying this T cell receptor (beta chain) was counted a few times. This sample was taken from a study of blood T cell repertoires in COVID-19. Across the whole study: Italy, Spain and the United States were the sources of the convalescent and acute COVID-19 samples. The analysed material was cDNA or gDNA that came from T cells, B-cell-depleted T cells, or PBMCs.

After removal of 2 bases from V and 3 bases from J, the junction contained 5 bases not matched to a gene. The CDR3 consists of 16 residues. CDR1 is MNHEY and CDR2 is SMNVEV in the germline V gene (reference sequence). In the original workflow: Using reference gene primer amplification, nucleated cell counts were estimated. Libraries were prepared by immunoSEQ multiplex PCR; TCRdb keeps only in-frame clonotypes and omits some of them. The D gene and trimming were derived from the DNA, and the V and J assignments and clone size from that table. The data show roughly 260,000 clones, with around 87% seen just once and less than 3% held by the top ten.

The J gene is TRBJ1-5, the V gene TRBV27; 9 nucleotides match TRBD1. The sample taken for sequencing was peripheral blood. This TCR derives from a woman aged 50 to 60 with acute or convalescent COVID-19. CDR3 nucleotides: TGTGCCAGCAGTTTAAAGGGACAGGGTCACAATCAGCCCCAGCATTTT. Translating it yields CASSLKGQGHNQPQHF.